The 21 T cell receptor beta chains below come from one sample, sequenced in a study of regulatory T cells in long-lasting Graves disease. Time point in this sample: persistent/refractory GD, antithyroid drugs over 5 years with positive TRAb. There was RNA extracted from PBMCs, and the TCR library was made from it. Arm-PCR with iRepertoire HTBI primers amplified the CDR3 regions for these TCR beta libraries. TCRdb redid the calling of the multiplex PCR reads with MiXCR, one entry per CDR3 protein. The repertoire holds 310,000 or so distinct CDR3 sequences, around a fifth seen once, with 25% to 35% in the top ten. Specimen: peripheral blood mononuclear cells (PBMCs), collected when the disease was refractory, from a patient treated with antithyroid drugs. These receptors were taken from a female donor with Graves disease.

As concerns this clonotype: Its ends do not fully match the called genes, so a read error is possible. This chain uses TRBV7-3 with TRBJ2-3; D possibly corresponds to TRBD2 (6 bases). The CDR3 loop spans 18 amino acids. Germline values: CDR1 SGHTA, CDR2 FQGTGA. Written as DNA, the CDR3 is TGTGCCAGCAGCACATTCCCCCCGCGACTAGTATTGCTAGATACGCGGTATTTT. Its translation is CASSTFPPRLVLLDTRYF.

This clonotype occurred many times. The chain couples TRBV28 to TRBJ2-7, with a possible D match to TRBD2 (6 bases). The CDR3 is 15 amino acids. Deletions cut 4 bases from V and 3 bases from J, with 16 bases between. CDR1 and CDR2 from the germline V gene are MDHEN and SYDVKM. The CDR3 is CASSSIVGSGYEQYF. The CDR3 DNA is TGTGCCAGCAGTTCGATCGTAGGTAGCGGCTACGAGCAGTACTTC.

As to this clonotype: Given a much more abundant clone one base away, this may be a read error. The J gene is TRBJ1-1, the V gene TRBV7-9; D is uncertain. V was clipped by 1 base and J by 4 bases, with 7 bases between them. The V gene's germline CDR1 is SEHNR and CDR2 FQNEAQ (reference sequence). The CDR3 totals 13 residues. CDR3 in amino acids: CASSLDGSTEAFF. The CDR3 bases are TGTGCCAGCAGCTTAGATGGGAGCACTGAAGCTTTCTTT.

This sequence joins TRBV5-4 and TRBJ2-7; 10 positions agree with TRBD1. The CDR3 extends over 14 amino acids. Germline V gene lookup returns CDR1 SGHNT and CDR2 YYREEE (reference sequence). J gave up 5 bases and V 4 bases, and 6 bases lay outside the gene matches. CDR3 in amino acids: CASSPGQGWNEQYF. The CDR3, as DNA: TGTGCCAGCAGCCCGGGACAGGGGTGGAACGAGCAGTACTTC.

This clonotype was counted a few times. The chain recombines TRBV18 with TRBJ1-1, with TRBD1 as a possible D gene (6 bases). CDR1 and CDR2 (germline): KGHSH, LQKENI. V was clipped by 2 bases and J by 0 bases, with 10 bases between them. This CDR3 is built from 15 residues. The DNA for the CDR3 is TGTGCCAGCTCACCAAAACAGGGCCTGAACACTGAAGCTTTCTTT. Translated: CASSPKQGLNTEAFF.

This clonotype occurred many times. This chain uses TRBV6-5 with TRBJ1-6, with TRBD1 identical over 9 bases. This CDR3 contains 16 residues. The germline V gene encodes CDR1 MNHEY and CDR2 SVGAGI. V was pared by 0 bases and J by 7 bases, with 4 bases of the junction left unmatched. In DNA, the CDR3 is TGTGCCAGCAGTTACTCGGGCGGGACAGGGAATTCACCCCTCCACTTT. Translating it yields CASSYSGGTGNSPLHF.

This chain joins TRBV5-5 and TRBJ1-5, with D possibly TRBD1 on 5 matching bases. Per the germline V gene, CDR1 is SGHKS and CDR2 is YYEKEE (reference sequence). V shed 6 bases and J shed 1 base, with 14 bases lying between them. The CDR3 extends over 15 amino acids. In DNA form, the CDR3 reads TGTGCCAGCATTCAGGGATTAGGGAGCAATCAGCCCCAGCATTTT. Translating gives CASIQGLGSNQPQHF.

Ten or more counts support this clonotype. The CDR3 is CASSPRASDGYTF. The CDR3 DNA follows: TGTGCCAGCTCACCAAGGGCCAGCGATGGCTACACCTTC. The chain joins TRBV18 to TRBJ1-2, with D uncertain. Germline CDR1 reads KGHSH; CDR2 reads LQKENI. The V gene lost 2 bases and the J gene lost 6 bases, with 10 bases spanning the gap. CDR3 length: 13 residues.

The chain recombines TRBV6-2 or TRBV6-3 with TRBJ2-7; unclear D gene. The CDR3 contains 13 residues. In germline, CDR1 is MNHEY, CDR2 SVGEGT. V lost 2 bases, J lost 6 bases, and 11 bases lay in between. CDR3 residues: CASSYILWREQYF. The CDR3 DNA reads as TGTGCCAGCAGTTACATACTCTGGCGCGAGCAGTACTTC.

This clonotype was counted a single time. This sequence joins TRBV20-1 and TRBJ2-7; 8 bases are a match to TRBD1. Germline trimming cut 5 bases from V and 2 bases from J; bases unmatched to any gene: 8. The CDR3 runs 14 residues. CDR1 is DFQATT, CDR2 SNEGSKA, per germline (reference sequence). The CDR3 reads CSAPGTGIAYEQYF. The CDR3 nucleotides read TGCAGTGCTCCCGGGACAGGAATTGCCTACGAGCAGTACTTC.

This clonotype was observed at least ten times. The genes are TRBV6-1 and TRBJ2-2; tentatively, D is TRBD1 (5 bases). This CDR3 has 16 amino acids. Trimming took off 2 bases at V and 7 bases at J, with 17 bases between the two ends. Germline V gives CDR1 MNHNS, CDR2 SASEGT. CDR3 in amino acids: CASSEWGLVPNGELFF. CDR3 DNA: TGTGCCAGCAGTGAATGGGGCCTTGTCCCAAACGGGGAGCTGTTTTTT.

As regards this clonotype: With a much larger clone just one base away, this may be a read error. The chain is built from TRBV13 and TRBJ1-2; 9 bases map to TRBD1. Germline CDR1 is PRHDT and CDR2 is FYEKMQ (reference sequence). The CDR3 has 14 residues. The DNA of the CDR3 is TGTGCCAGCAGCTCGGCCGGGACAGGGCCTGAGTATGCCTTC. It specifies CASSSAGTGPEYAF. Together with reference TRBV13 and TRBJ1-2, the CDR3 gives the full variable domain: AAGVIQSPRHLIKEKRETATLKCYPIPRHDTVYWYQQGPGQDPQFLISFYEKMQSDKGSIPDRFSAQQFSDYHSELNMSSLELGDSALYFCASSSAGTGPEYAFGSGTRLTVV.

In this sample, this clonotype turned up once. A single base is all that separates this from a far larger clone, so a read error is likely. V and J are TRBV12-3 or TRBV12-4 and TRBJ2-7; 11 positions match TRBD2. V shed 8 bases and J 3 bases; nucleotides not matched to a gene: 15. The CDR3 consists of 17 residues. CDR3: CASCNRLTSGALYEQYF. CDR3 bases: TGTGCCAGCTGCAACCGTTTGACTAGCGGGGCCCTCTACGAGCAGTACTTC.

This clonotype has more than one count but fewer than ten. The V and J genes are TRBV6-2 or TRBV6-3 and TRBJ1-5; 10 positions agree with TRBD1. The CDR3 has 15 amino acids. In germline, CDR1 is MNHEY, CDR2 SVGEGT. Germline trimming cut 6 bases from V and 4 bases from J; bases unmatched to any gene: 6. The CDR3 loop is CASSQGQGMNQPQHF. CDR3 in DNA: TGTGCCAGCAGCCAGGGACAGGGGATGAATCAGCCCCAGCATTTT.

At least ten counts were recorded for this clonotype. The chain joins TRBV10-3 to TRBJ1-4; 7 nucleotides line up with TRBD1. The length of the CDR3 is 16 residues. J was trimmed by 2 bases and V by 4 bases; bases with no gene match: 7. CDR1 is ENHRY, CDR2 SYGVKD, per germline. The CDR3 protein is CAISAQGPGTNEKLFF. For the CDR3, the DNA is TGTGCCATCAGTGCACAGGGGCCAGGGACTAATGAAAAACTGTTTTTT.

This clonotype appeared a few times. The V call is TRBV29-1, the J call TRBJ1-1, with a tentative D call TRBD1 (5 bases). CDR1 and CDR2 from the germline V gene are SQVTM and ANQGSEA. Trimming took off 5 bases at V and 7 bases at J, with 11 bases between the two ends. The CDR3 covers 11 residues. DNA of the CDR3: TGCAGCGTTACCCACAGGAGTGAAGCTTTCTTT. Translation: CSVTHRSEAFF.

This clonotype was observed a single time. The chain uses TRBV19 and TRBJ2-3; no clear D gene. The CDR3 consists of 12 residues. Germline V gives CDR1 LNHDA, CDR2 SQIVND (reference sequence). Trimming took 2 bases from V and 4 from J, leaving 4 bases between them. The DNA of the CDR3 is TGTGCCAGTAGTATAAGCCCAGATACGCAGTATTTT. This codes for CASSISPDTQYF. The full variable domain, in which reference TRBV19 and TRBJ2-3 provide the parts outside the CDR3, is DGGITQSPKYLFRKEGQNVTLSCEQNLNHDAMYWYRQDPGQGLRLIYYSQIVNDFQKGDIAEGYSVSREKKESFPLTVTSAQKNPTAFYLCASSISPDTQYFGPGTRLTVL.

This clonotype was detected a few times. This chain connects TRBV5-1 to TRBJ2-7, with 10 nucleotides matching TRBD1. From germline, CDR1 is SGHRS and CDR2 YFSETQ. The CDR3 is made up of 14 amino acids. Trimming cost V 6 bases and J 3 bases; bases outside gene matches: 6. The CDR3 here is CASKGGQGVYEQYF. Written as DNA, the CDR3 is TGCGCCAGCAAGGGCGGACAGGGGGTCTACGAGCAGTACTTC.

This clonotype was seen at least ten times. The chain employs TRBV7-2 and TRBJ1-1; no firm D call. Trimming took 4 bases from V and 0 from J, leaving 6 bases between them. CDR3 length: 13 amino acids. The germline CDR1 and CDR2 sequences are SGHTA and FQGNSA. The CDR3 loop reads CASSSQVNTEAFF. In nucleotides, the CDR3 is TGTGCCAGCAGCTCACAAGTGAACACTGAAGCTTTCTTT.

This clonotype was observed a handful of times. The rearrangement joins TRBV28 to TRBJ2-1, with D uncertain. Trimming shortened V by 6 bases and J by 6 bases, and 18 bases separated the two germline ends. The CDR3 contains 15 residues. Looked up from germline, CDR1 is MDHEN and CDR2 is SYDVKM. Here the CDR3 DNA reads TGTGCCAGCAGGACCCCGGGTCAGGAGTTCAATGAGCAGTTCTTC. Translated: CASRTPGQEFNEQFF.

This clonotype has only one observation. V and J are TRBV28 and TRBJ1-2; no clear D. This CDR3 is built from 13 residues. Germline CDR1 MDHEN, CDR2 SYDVKM. V lost 5 bases and J 6 bases, leaving 13 bases between the germline ends. The DNA of the CDR3 is TGTGCCAGCAGTGCCTACCCGGGAAATGGCTACACCTTC. This encodes CASSAYPGNGYTF.